A selection of T cell receptor beta chains follows, all from one sample in a study of cytomegalovirus exposure and HLA in healthy donors. Using immunoSEQ multiplex PCR, the repertoire was profiled, and TCRdb retains in-frame clones only, with some absent. This sample's table reports 38,000 or so clones. The sequenced sample consisted of PBMCs. Source of these receptors: a middle-aged man in good health and CMV-seropositive. The CDR3 runs from the conserved cysteine through the conserved F or W. D genes are given only for firm matches.

len: 15
j_gene: TRBJ2-7
v_gene: TRBV7-9
d_gene: TRBD1
CDR3aa: CASSLGTGGIYEQYF
CDR3nt: TGTGCCAGCAGCTTAGGAACAGGGGGCATCTACGAGCAGTACTTC

len: 12
j_gene: TRBJ1-5
v_gene: TRBV27
d_gene: NA
CDR3aa: CASGGGVQPQHF
CDR3nt: TGTGCCAGCGGGGGGGGAGTTCAGCCCCAGCATTTT

len: 16
j_gene: TRBJ2-7
v_gene: TRBV19
d_gene: TRBD2
CDR3aa: CASSIEGGLAVSDQYF
CDR3nt: TGTGCCAGTAGTATAGAGGGGGGACTAGCGGTCTCGGATCAGTACTTC

len: 14
j_gene: TRBJ2-7
v_gene: TRBV30
d_gene: NA
CDR3aa: CAWSSPGAVFGQYF
CDR3nt: TGTGCCTGGAGTTCCCCGGGAGCGGTCTTCGGGCAGTACTTC

len: 16
j_gene: TRBJ2-3
v_gene: TRBV30
d_gene: TRBD2
CDR3aa: CAWSRGLAGGVDTQYF
CDR3nt: TGTGCCTGGAGTAGGGGACTAGCGGGAGGTGTAGATACGCAGTATTTT

len: 15
j_gene: TRBJ2-3
v_gene: TRBV10-3
d_gene: TRBD1
CDR3aa: CAIRGGTGATDTQYF
CDR3nt: TGTGCCATCAGGGGTGGGACAGGGGCCACAGATACGCAGTATTTT

len: 14
j_gene: TRBJ2-5
v_gene: TRBV5-1
d_gene: NA
CDR3aa: CASSFGSQGETQYF
CDR3nt: TGCGCCAGCAGCTTCGGGTCCCAGGGAGAGACCCAGTACTTC

len: 15
j_gene: TRBJ1-1
v_gene: TRBV11-3
d_gene: NA
CDR3aa: CASSLVPSPDTEAFF
CDR3nt: TGTGCCAGCAGCTTAGTTCCCTCCCCGGACACTGAAGCTTTCTTT

len: 12
j_gene: TRBJ2-7
v_gene: TRBV29-1
d_gene: TRBD1
CDR3aa: CSARQGGHEQYF
CDR3nt: TGCAGCGCCCGACAGGGGGGCCACGAGCAGTACTTC

len: 16
j_gene: TRBJ2-2
v_gene: TRBV7-2
d_gene: TRBD2
CDR3aa: CASSLRSSGLVGELFF
CDR3nt: TGTGCCAGCAGCTTGAGGTCTAGCGGCCTTGTGGGGGAGCTGTTTTTT

len: 16
j_gene: TRBJ2-3
v_gene: TRBV6-5
d_gene: NA
CDR3aa: CASSYSGLPGTDTQYF
CDR3nt: TGTGCCAGCAGTTACTCGGGACTGCCGGGCACAGATACGCAGTATTTT

len: 10
j_gene: TRBJ1-1
v_gene: TRBV21-1
d_gene: NA
CDR3aa: CASSKGGAFF
CDR3nt: TGTGCCAGCAGCAAGGGGGGGGCTTTCTTT

len: 16
j_gene: TRBJ1-4
v_gene: TRBV10-3
d_gene: TRBD1
CDR3aa: CAISRDSPATNEKLFF
CDR3nt: TGTGCCATCAGCCGGGACAGTCCCGCAACTAATGAAAAACTGTTTTTT

len: 15
j_gene: TRBJ1-2
v_gene: TRBV5-8
d_gene: TRBD1
CDR3aa: CASSFDRGPGGGYTF
CDR3nt: TGTGCCAGCAGCTTCGACAGGGGACCCGGGGGAGGCTACACCTTC

len: 14
j_gene: TRBJ2-2
v_gene: TRBV10-1
d_gene: TRBD2
CDR3aa: CASNGGRNTGELFF
CDR3nt: TGCGCCAGCAACGGCGGGAGGAACACCGGGGAGCTGTTTTTT

len: 14
j_gene: TRBJ2-1
v_gene: TRBV6-6
d_gene: NA
CDR3aa: CATHFEYGANEQFF
CDR3nt: TGTGCCACTCATTTCGAATATGGGGCCAATGAGCAGTTCTTC

len: 15
j_gene: TRBJ2-7
v_gene: TRBV5-1
d_gene: NA
CDR3aa: CASSPEFPSSYEQYF
CDR3nt: TGCGCCAGCTCTCCCGAATTCCCGAGCTCCTACGAGCAGTACTTC